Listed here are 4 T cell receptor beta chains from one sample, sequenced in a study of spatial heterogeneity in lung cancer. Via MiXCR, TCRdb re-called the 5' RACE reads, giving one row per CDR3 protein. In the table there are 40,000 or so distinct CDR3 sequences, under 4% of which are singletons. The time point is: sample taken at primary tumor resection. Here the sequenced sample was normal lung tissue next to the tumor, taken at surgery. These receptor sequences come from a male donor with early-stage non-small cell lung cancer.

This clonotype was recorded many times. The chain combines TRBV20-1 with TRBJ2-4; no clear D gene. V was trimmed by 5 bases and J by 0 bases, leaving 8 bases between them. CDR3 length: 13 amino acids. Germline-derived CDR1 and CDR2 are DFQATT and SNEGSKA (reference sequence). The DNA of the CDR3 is TGCAGTGCTTTAGATCTAGCCAAAAACATTCAGTACTTC. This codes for CSALDLAKNIQYF.

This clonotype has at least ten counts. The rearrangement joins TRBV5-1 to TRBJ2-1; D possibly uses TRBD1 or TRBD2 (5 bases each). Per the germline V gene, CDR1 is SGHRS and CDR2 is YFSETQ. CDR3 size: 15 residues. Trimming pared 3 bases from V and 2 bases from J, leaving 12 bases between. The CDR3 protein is CASSSATGPYNEQFF. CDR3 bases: TGCGCCAGCAGCTCCGCCACGGGGCCCTACAATGAGCAGTTCTTC.

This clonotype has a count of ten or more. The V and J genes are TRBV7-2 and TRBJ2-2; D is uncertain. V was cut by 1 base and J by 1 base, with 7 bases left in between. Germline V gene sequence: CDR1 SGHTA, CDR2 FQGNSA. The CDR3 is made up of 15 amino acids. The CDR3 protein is CASSLELRNTGELFF. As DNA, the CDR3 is TGTGCCAGCAGCTTAGAACTCAGGAACACCGGGGAGCTGTTTTTT.

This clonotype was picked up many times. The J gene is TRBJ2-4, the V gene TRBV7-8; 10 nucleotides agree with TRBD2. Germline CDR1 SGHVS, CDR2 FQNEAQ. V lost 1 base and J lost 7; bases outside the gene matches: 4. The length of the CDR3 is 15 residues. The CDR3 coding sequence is TGTGCCAGCAGCTTAGGAGCGGGGGGGCAGAACATTCAGTACTTC. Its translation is CASSLGAGGQNIQYF.